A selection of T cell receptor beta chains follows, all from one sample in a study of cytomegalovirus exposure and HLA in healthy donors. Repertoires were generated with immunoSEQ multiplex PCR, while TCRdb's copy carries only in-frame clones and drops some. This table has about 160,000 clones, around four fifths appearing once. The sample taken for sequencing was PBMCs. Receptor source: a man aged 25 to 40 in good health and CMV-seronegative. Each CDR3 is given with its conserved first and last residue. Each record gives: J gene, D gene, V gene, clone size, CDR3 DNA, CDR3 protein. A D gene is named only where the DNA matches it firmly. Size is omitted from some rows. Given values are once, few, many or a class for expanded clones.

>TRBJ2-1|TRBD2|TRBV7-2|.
TGTGCCAGCAGCTTAGCCCCTAGCGGGAAGGGGAACAATGAGCAGTTCTTC
CASSLAPSGKGNNEQFF
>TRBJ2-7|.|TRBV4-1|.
TGCGCCAGCAGCCAGCAGACAGACAGCTCCTACGAGCAGTACTTC
CASSQQTDSSYEQYF
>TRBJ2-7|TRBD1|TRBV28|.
TGTGCCAGCAGGGGACAGTTGCTCTCCTACGAGCAGTACTTC
CASRGQLLSYEQYF
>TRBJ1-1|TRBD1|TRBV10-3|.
TGTGCCATCAGTCCTGACAGGGGTGAAGCTTTCTTT
CAISPDRGEAFF
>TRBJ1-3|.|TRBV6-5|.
TGTGCCACGAGACAGGCTTCTGGAAACACCATATATTTT
CATRQASGNTIYF
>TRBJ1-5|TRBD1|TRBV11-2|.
TGTGCCAGCAGCAGACAGGGTGATCAGCCCCAGCATTTT
CASSRQGDQPQHF
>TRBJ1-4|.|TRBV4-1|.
TGCGCCAGCAGCCCTGGGAGGGGGGGAACAGATACTAATGAAAAACTGTTTTTT
CASSPGRGGTDTNEKLFF
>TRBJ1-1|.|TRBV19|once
TGTGCCAGTAGTATTGCAGGAAAGAACGCTGAAGCTTTCTTT
CASSIAGKNAEAFF
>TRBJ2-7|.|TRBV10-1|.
TGCGCCAGCAGACTCGACAGATTGGGAGGCGAGCAGTACTTC
CASRLDRLGGEQYF
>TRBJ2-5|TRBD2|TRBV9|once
TGTGCCAGCAGCGTAGCTCCGACTAGCGGCCTCGCGGGGACCCAGTACTTC
CASSVAPTSGLAGTQYF
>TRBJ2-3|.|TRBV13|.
TGTGCCAGCAGCTTACTAGATACGCAGTATTTT
CASSLLDTQYF
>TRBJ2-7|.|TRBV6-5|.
TGTGCCAGCAGTTCGGACAGAACCCTCTCCTACGAGCAGTACTTC
CASSSDRTLSYEQYF
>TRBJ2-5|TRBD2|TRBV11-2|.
TGTGCCAGCAGCTTTGCGGGGGAGGGGGAGACCCAGTACTTC
CASSFAGEGETQYF
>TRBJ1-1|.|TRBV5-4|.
TGTGCCAGCAGCTTGGGCAGCGCGGCTTTCTTT
CASSLGSAAFF
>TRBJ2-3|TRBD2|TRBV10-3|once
TGTGCCATCAGTCCGGGACTAGCGGGAGGTATAGAAACAGATACGCAGTATTTT
CAISPGLAGGIETDTQYF
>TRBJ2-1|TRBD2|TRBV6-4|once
TGTGCCAGCAGCGTTCTAGCGGGGGGGCCCAATGAGCAGTTCTTC
CASSVLAGGPNEQFF
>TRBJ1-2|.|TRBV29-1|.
TGCAGCGTTGAAGGACTGTTTACCTATGGCTACACCTTC
CSVEGLFTYGYTF
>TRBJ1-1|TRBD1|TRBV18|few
TGTGCCAGCTCACCGACAGGGGGCTTGACTGAAGCTTTCTTT
CASSPTGGLTEAFF
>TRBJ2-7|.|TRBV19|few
TGTGCCAGCGGTAGCTACGAGCAGTACTTC
CASGSYEQYF
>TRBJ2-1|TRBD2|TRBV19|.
TGTGCCAGTATCCCGACAGGGTTGGCTAGCGGGAGGGTAAATGAGCAGTTCTTC
CASIPTGLASGRVNEQFF
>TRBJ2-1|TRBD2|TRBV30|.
TGTGCCTGGATGGGGCGGGAGCGGCGTGAGCAGTTCTTC
CAWMGRERREQFF
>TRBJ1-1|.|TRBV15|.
TGTGCCACCAGCAGAGTCTTTGCGGGGCTAGAGAACACTGAAGCTTTCTTT
CATSRVFAGLENTEAFF
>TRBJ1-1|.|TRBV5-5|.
TGTGCCAGCAGTTTACAGGCGACGAACACTGAAGCTTTCTTT
CASSLQATNTEAFF
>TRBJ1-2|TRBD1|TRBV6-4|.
TGTGCCACGGAGGGGGCCAGGAGGGTTTCTAACTATGGCTACACCTTC
CATEGARRVSNYGYTF
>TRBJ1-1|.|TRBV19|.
TGTGCCACCAGACCGATACCTACAGGGTCTGAAGCTTTCTTT
CATRPIPTGSEAFF
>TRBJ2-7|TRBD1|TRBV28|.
TGTGCCAGCATCACAGGGGGCACGGGAGAGCAGTACTTC
CASITGGTGEQYF
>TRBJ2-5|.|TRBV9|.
TGTGCCAGCAGCCCCCGGGACACAACCCGTATGGGGTCGGAGACCCAGTACTTC
CASSPRDTTRMGSETQYF
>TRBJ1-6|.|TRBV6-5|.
TGTGCCAGCAGAGGGGGTGCGAATTCACCCCTCCACTTT
CASRGGANSPLHF
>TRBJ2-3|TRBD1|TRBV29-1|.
TGCAGCGTAGGAGTTACAGGGGAGAGAGATACGCAGTATTTT
CSVGVTGERDTQYF
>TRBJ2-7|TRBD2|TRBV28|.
TGTGCCAGCAGTTTATTTCGGACTAGCGGGAGTTACGAGCAGTACTTC
CASSLFRTSGSYEQYF
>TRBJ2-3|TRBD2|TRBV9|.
TGTGCCAGCAGCGCCCTAGCGGGGGGAGGGGATACGCAGTATTTT
CASSALAGGGDTQYF
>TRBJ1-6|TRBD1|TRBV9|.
TGTGCCAGCAGCCCAGGGGGACCTACTGGGGATTCACCCCTCCACTTT
CASSPGGPTGDSPLHF
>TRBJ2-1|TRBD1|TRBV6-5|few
TGTGCCAGCAGTTATGAGTCCCACAGGGGGCAGTTCTTC
CASSYESHRGQFF
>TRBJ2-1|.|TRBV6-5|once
TGTGCCAGCAGTTCTCTACGGGGAAGCGGTGAGCAGTTCTTC
CASSSLRGSGEQFF
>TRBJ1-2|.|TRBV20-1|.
TGCAGTGCGTCACAGGGCGATGGCTACACCTTC
CSASQGDGYTF
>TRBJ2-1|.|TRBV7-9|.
TGTGCCAGCAGCTTTGGCGGCTACTCCTACAATGAGCAGTTCTTC
CASSFGGYSYNEQFF